This section outlines one T cell receptor (beta chain) sequence together with its context. CDR3 length: 13 residues. The V end was cut by 0 bases, the J end by 8 bases, with 10 bases between. Per the germline V gene, CDR1 is MNHEY and CDR2 is SMNVEV (reference sequence). The sample belongs to a study of T cell responses to AZD1222 COVID-19 vaccine. Measured with immunoSEQ multiplex PCR; TCRdb has only the in-frame clones, and not every one. The repertoire includes around 130,000 clones, approximately 90% of them detected once, and 4% to 4.5% sits in the top ten. The gene calls are TRBV27 and TRBJ1-2, with D hard to call. The source of this sequence is an adult who received the MenACWY meningococcal vaccine as a control. Sequenced material: peripheral blood, taken 28 days after the second dose of the MenACWY control vaccine. The CDR3 nucleotides read TGTGCCAGCAGTTTATCTCTCCCCGGCGGCTACACCTTC. It specifies CASSLSLPGGYTF.